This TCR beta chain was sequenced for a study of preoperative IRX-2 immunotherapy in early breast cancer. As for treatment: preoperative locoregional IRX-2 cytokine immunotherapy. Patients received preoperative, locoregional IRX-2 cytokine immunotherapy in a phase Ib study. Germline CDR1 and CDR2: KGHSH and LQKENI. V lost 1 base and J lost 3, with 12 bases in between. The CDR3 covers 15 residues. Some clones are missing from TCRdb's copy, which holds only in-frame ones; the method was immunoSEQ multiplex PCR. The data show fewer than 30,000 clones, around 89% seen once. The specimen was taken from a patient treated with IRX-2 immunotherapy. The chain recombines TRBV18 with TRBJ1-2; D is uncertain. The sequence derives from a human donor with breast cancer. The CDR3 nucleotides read TGTGCCAGCTCACCACTCGCAGGAACGGACTATGGCTACACCTTC. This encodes CASSPLAGTDYGYTF.